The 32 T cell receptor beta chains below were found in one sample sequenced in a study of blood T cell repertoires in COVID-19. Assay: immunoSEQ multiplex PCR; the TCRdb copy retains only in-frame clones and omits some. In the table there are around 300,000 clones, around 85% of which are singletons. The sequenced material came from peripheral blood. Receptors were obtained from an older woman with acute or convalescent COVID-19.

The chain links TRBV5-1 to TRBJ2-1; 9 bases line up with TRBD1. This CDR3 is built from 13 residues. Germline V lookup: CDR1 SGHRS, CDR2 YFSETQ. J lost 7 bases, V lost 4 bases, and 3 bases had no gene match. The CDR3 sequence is CASSIGTGNEQFF. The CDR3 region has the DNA TGCGCCAGCAGCATAGGGACAGGGAATGAGCAGTTCTTC.

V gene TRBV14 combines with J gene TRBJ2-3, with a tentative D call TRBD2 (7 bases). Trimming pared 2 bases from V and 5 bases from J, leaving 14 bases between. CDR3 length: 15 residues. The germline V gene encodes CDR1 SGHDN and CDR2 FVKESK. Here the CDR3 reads CASSQYGGGRDTQYF. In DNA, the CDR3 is TGTGCCAGCAGCCAATATGGGGGGGGCCGAGATACGCAGTATTTT.

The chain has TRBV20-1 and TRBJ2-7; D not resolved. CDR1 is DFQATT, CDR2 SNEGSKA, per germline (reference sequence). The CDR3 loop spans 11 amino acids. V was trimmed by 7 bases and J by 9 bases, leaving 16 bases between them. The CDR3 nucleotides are TGCAGTGTACCCTCGAAACACGCGCAGTACTTC. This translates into CSVPSKHAQYF.

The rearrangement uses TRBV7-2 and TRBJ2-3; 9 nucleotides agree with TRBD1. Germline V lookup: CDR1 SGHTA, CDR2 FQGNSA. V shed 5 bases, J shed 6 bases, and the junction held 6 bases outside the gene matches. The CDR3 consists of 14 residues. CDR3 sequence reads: CASSPGQGRDTQYF. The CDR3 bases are TGTGCCAGCAGCCCGGGACAGGGTAGGGATACGCAGTATTTT.

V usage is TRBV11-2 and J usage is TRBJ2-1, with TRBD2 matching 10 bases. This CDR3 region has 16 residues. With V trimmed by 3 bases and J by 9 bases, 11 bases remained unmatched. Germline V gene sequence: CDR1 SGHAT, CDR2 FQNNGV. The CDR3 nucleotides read TGTGCCAGCAGCTTGATCAGCGGGGGGGCTACGATTGAGCAGTTCTTC. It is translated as CASSLISGGATIEQFF.

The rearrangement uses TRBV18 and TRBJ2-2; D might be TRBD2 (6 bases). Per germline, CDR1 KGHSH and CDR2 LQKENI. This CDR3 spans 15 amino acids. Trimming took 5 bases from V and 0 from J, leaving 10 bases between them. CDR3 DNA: TGTGCCAGCTCAACCGGGACTCCGAACACCGGGGAGCTGTTTTTT. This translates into CASSTGTPNTGELFF.

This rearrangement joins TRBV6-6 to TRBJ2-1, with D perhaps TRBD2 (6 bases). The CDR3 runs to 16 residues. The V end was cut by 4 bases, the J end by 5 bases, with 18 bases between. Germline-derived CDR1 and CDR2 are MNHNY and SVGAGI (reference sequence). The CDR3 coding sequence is TGTGCCAGCAGTTGGGTATTGGGGGGTCCACACAATGAGCAGTTCTTC. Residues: CASSWVLGGPHNEQFF.

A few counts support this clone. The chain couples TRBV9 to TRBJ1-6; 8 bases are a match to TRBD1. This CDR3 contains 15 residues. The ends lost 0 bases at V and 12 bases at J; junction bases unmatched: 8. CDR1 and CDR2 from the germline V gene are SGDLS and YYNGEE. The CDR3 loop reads CASSVAPGQGIPLHF. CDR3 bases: TGTGCCAGCAGCGTAGCCCCAGGACAGGGTATACCCCTCCACTTT.

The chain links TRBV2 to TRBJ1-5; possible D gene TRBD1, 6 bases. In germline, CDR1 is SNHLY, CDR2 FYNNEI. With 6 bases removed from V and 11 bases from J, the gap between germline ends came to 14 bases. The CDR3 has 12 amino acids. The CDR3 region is CASRARGKAQHF. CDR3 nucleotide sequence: TGTGCCAGCAGAGCCAGGGGAAAGGCCCAGCATTTT. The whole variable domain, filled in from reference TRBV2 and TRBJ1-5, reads EPEVTQTPSHQVTQMGQEVILRCVPISNHLYFYWYRQILGQKVEFLVSFYNNEISEKSEIFDDQFSVERPDGSNFTLKIRSTKLEDSAMYFCASRARGKAQHFGDGTRLSIL.

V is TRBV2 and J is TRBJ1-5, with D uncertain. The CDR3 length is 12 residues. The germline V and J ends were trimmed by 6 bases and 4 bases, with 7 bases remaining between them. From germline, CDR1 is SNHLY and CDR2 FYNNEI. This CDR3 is CASSPSNQPQHF. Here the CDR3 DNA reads TGTGCCAGCAGCCCCAGTAATCAGCCCCAGCATTTT. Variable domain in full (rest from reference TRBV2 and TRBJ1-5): EPEVTQTPSHQVTQMGQEVILRCVPISNHLYFYWYRQILGQKVEFLVSFYNNEISEKSEIFDDQFSVERPDGSNFTLKIRSTKLEDSAMYFCASSPSNQPQHFGDGTRLSIL.

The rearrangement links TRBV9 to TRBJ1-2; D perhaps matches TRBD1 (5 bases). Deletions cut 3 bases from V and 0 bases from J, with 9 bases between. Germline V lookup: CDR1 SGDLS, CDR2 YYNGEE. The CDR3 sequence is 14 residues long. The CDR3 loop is CASSGSTANYGYTF. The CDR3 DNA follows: TGTGCCAGCAGCGGATCGACAGCTAACTATGGCTACACCTTC.

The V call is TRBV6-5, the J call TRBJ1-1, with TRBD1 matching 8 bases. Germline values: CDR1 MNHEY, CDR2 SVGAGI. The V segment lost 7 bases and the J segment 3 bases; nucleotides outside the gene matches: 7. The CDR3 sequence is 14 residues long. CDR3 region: CASTTGGVDTEAFF. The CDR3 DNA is TGTGCCAGCACCACAGGGGGGGTAGACACTGAAGCTTTCTTT.

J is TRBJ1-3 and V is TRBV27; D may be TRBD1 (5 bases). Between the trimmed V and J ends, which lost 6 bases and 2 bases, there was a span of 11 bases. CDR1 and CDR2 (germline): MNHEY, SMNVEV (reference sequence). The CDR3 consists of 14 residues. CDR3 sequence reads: CASRSAGPGNTIYF. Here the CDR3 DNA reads TGTGCCAGCAGGTCGGCGGGGCCTGGAAACACCATATATTTT.

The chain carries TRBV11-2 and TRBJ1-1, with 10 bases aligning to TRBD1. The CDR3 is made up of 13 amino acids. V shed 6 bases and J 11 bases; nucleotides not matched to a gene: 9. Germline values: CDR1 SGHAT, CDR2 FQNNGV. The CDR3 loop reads CASRQDRGRRAFF. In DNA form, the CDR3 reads TGTGCCAGCAGACAAGACAGGGGGCGCAGGGCTTTCTTT.

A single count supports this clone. This CDR3 is CASSFSGVRGEQFF. The CDR3 nucleotides read TGTGCCAGCAGCTTTAGCGGGGTACGAGGGGAGCAGTTCTTC. This sequence joins TRBV7-2 and TRBJ2-1, with 8 bases that match TRBD2. This CDR3 region has 14 residues. V trimming: 3 bases; J trimming: 10 bases; junction bases outside the gene matches: 8. Looked up from germline, CDR1 is SGHTA and CDR2 is FQGNSA. Supplemented by reference TRBV7-2 and TRBJ2-1, the full variable domain reads GAGVSQSPSNKVTEKGKDVELRCDPISGHTALYWYRQSLGQGLEFLIYFQGNSAPDKSGLPSDRFSAERTGGSVSTLTIQRTQQEDSAVYLCASSFSGVRGEQFFGPGTRLTVL.

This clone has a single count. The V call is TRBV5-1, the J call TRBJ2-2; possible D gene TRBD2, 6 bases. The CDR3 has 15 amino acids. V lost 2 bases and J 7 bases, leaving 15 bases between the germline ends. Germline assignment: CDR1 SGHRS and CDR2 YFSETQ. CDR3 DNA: TGCGCCAGCAGCTTCTCCGGGACTCTCAACGGGGAGCTGTTTTTT. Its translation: CASSFSGTLNGELFF.

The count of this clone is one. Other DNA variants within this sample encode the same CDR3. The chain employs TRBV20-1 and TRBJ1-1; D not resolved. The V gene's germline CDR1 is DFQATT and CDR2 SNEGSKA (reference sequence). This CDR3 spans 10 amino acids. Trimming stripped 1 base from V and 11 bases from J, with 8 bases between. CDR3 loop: CSARVAEAFF. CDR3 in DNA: TGCAGTGCTAGAGTAGCCGAGGCTTTCTTT.

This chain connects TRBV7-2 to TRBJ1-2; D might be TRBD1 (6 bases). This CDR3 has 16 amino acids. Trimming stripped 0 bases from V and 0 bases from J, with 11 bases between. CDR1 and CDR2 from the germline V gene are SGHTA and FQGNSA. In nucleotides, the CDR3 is TGTGCCAGCAGCTTAGCGGGACACCTAGCTAACTATGGCTACACCTTC. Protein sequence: CASSLAGHLANYGYTF.

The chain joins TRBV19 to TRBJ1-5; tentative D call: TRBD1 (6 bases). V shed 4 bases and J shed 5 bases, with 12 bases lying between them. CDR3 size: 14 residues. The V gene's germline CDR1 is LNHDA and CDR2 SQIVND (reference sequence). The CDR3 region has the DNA TGTGCCAGTAGTAGTACAGGGAGAGATCAGCCCCAGCATTTT. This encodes CASSSTGRDQPQHF.

The CDR3: CATSSLTSYNEQFF. Here the CDR3 DNA reads TGTGCCACCAGCAGCCTGACTAGTTACAATGAGCAGTTCTTC. The V gene is TRBV15, the J gene TRBJ2-1, with D possibly being TRBD2 (6 bases). This CDR3 region has 14 residues. V lost 3 bases and J 4 bases, leaving 10 bases between the germline ends. CDR1 is LNHNV and CDR2 is YYDKDF in the germline V gene (reference sequence). Complete variable domain (other parts from reference TRBV15 and TRBJ2-1): DAMVIQNPRYQVTQFGKPVTLSCSQTLNHNVMYWYQQKSSQAPKLLFHYYDKDFNNEADTPDNFQSRRPNTSFCFLDIRSPGLGDTAMYLCATSSLTSYNEQFFGPGTRLTVL.

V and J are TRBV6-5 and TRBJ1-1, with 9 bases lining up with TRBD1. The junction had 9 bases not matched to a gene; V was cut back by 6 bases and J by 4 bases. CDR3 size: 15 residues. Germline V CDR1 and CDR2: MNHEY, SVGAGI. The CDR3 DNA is TGTGCCAGCAGCAACAGGGGGCTAAAGGGCACTGAAGCTTTCTTT. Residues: CASSNRGLKGTEAFF.

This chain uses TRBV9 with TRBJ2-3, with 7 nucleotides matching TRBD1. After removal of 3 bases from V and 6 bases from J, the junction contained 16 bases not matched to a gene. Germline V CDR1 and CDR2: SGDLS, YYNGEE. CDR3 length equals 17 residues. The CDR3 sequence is CASSAKQGLGIIDTQYF. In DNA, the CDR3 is TGTGCCAGCAGCGCCAAACAGGGGCTGGGTATCATCGATACGCAGTATTTT.

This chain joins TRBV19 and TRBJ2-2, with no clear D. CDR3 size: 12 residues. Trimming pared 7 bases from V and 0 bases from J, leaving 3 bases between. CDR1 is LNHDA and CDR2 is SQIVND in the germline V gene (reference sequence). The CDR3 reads CASTANTGELFF. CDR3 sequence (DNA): TGTGCCAGTACAGCGAACACCGGGGAGCTGTTTTTT.

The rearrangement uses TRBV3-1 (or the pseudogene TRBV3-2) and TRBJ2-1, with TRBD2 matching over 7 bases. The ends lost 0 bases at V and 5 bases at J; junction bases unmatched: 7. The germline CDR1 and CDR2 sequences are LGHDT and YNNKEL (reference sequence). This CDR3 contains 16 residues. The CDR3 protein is CASSQESLAADNEQFF. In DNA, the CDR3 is TGTGCCAGCAGCCAAGAAAGCCTAGCGGCCGACAATGAGCAGTTCTTC.

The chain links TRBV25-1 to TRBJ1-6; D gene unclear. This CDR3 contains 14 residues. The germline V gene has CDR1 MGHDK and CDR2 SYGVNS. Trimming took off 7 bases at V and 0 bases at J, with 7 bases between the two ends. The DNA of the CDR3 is TGTGCCAGCACTTCTAGCTCCTATAATTCACCCCTCCACTTT. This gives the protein CASTSSSYNSPLHF.

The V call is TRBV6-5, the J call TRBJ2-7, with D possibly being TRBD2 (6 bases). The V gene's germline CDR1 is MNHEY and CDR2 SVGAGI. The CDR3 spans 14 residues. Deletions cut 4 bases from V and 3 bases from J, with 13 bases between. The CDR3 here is CASSLTGTLYEQYF. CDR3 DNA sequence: TGTGCCAGCAGTTTAACCGGGACTCTCTACGAGCAGTACTTC.

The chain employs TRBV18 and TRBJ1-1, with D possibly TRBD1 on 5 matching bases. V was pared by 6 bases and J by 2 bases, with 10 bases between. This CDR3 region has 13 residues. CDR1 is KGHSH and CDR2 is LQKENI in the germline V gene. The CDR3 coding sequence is TGTGCCAGCTCGGGGCAGGTTAACACTGAAGCTTTCTTT. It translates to CASSGQVNTEAFF.

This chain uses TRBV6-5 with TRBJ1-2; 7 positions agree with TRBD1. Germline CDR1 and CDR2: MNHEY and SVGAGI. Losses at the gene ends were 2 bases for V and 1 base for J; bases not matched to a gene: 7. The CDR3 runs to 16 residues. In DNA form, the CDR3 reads TGTGCCAGCAGTTACACCCAGGGGGGAGGTAACTATGGCTACACCTTC. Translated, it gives CASSYTQGGGNYGYTF.

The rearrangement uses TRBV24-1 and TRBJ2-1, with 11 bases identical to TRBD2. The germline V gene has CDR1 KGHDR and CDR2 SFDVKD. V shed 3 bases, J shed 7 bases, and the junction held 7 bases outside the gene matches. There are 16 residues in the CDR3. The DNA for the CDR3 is TGTGCCACCAGTGATGTCGTAGCGGGGGGGCCTAATGAGCAGTTCTTC. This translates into CATSDVVAGGPNEQFF.

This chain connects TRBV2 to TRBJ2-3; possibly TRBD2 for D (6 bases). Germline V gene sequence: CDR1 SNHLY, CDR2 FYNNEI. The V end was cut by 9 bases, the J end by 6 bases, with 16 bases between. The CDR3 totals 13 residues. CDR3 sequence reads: CARRGPGTDTQYF. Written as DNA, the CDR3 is TGTGCCAGGCGGGGCCCGGGGACGGATACGCAGTATTTT.

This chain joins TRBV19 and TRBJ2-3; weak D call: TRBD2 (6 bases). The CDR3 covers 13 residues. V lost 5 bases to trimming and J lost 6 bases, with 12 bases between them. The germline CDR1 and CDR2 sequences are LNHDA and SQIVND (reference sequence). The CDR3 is CASSQVGGDTQYF. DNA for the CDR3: TGTGCCAGTAGTCAGGTGGGGGGTGATACGCAGTATTTT.

The CDR3: CASSLETGTEAFF. The CDR3 nucleotides are TGTGCCAGCAGCTTAGAGACAGGGACTGAAGCTTTCTTT. The V call is TRBV7-8, the J call TRBJ1-1; 7 nucleotides line up with TRBD1. Looked up from germline, CDR1 is SGHVS and CDR2 is FQNEAQ. J lost 5 bases, V lost 1 base, and 1 base had no gene match. This CDR3 is 13 amino acids long.